The 29 T cell receptor beta chains below all came from one sample that was sequenced in a study of shared clonotypes between healthy human individuals. Produced via immunoSEQ multiplex PCR; TCRdb's table is partial and in-frame only. The table records roughly 2.6 million clones, around 94% of them present only once. Sequenced input: naive CD4+ T cells sorted from blood. The subset was: CD45RA+ positively selected. Receptors originate from a man younger than 35 in good health.

This rearrangement joins TRBV10-3 to TRBJ2-3, with 8 bases that match TRBD2. The CDR3 has 15 residues. V dropped 0 bases and J dropped 6; count of bases not matched to a gene: 5. The germline V gene encodes CDR1 ENHRY and CDR2 SYGVKD. This CDR3 is CAISESSPGGDTQYF. The CDR3 coding sequence is TGTGCCATCAGTGAGTCGTCGCCGGGGGGGGATACGCAGTATTTT.

For the CDR3, the DNA is TGTGCCAGCAGCGGGGGGGGGCCTGGGACCCAGTACTTC. Its translation is CASSGGGPGTQYF. This chain connects TRBV6-6 to TRBJ2-5; 8 bases line up with TRBD2. This CDR3 is built from 13 residues. Germline V gene sequence: CDR1 MNHNY, CDR2 SVGAGI (reference sequence). The V segment lost 6 bases and the J segment 7 bases; nucleotides outside the gene matches: 7.

The genes are TRBV12-5 and TRBJ2-1; 7 nucleotides agree with TRBD2. Germline assignment: CDR1 LGHNT and CDR2 FRNRAP. Trimming took 5 bases from V and 2 from J; bases not matched to a gene: 6. CDR3 length: 15 residues. The CDR3 coding sequence is TGTGCTAGTGGTCCGCGGGAGCGTCCCTACAATGAGCAGTTCTTC. Protein product: CASGPRERPYNEQFF.

V and J are TRBV18 and TRBJ2-2; the D call may be TRBD1 or TRBD2 (6 bases each). V lost 1 base and J lost 3, with 12 bases in between. The CDR3 is made up of 16 amino acids. Per the germline V gene, CDR1 is KGHSH and CDR2 is LQKENI. The CDR3 reads CASSPRVGGDTGELFF. CDR3 sequence (DNA): TGTGCCAGCTCACCACGCGTCGGGGGCGACACCGGGGAGCTGTTTTTT.

This rearrangement joins TRBV2 to TRBJ2-3; 11 nucleotides agree with TRBD2. The CDR3 has 19 amino acids. The V and J ends lost 1 base and 1 base, in that order; junction bases with no gene match: 10. The germline V gene has CDR1 SNHLY and CDR2 FYNNEI. DNA of the CDR3: TGTGCCAGCAGTGAAGGGATCGTAGCGGGAGGGCCGGGCACAGATACGCAGTATTTT. Protein sequence: CASSEGIVAGGPGTDTQYF.

The rearrangement joins TRBV30 to TRBJ2-7; maybe TRBD2 (6 bases). V lost 4 bases and J 2 bases, leaving 12 bases between the germline ends. CDR1 GTSNPN and CDR2 SVGIG come from the germline V gene (reference sequence). The CDR3 covers 13 residues. The CDR3 DNA sequence: TGTGCCTGGAACCTCCCGGGGGCCTACGAGCAGTACTTC. Translated, it gives CAWNLPGAYEQYF.

The chain couples TRBV28 to TRBJ1-1, with 7 bases that match TRBD1. The CDR3 sequence is 15 residues long. The V gene end was trimmed by 5 bases and the J gene end by 8 bases; junction bases not matched to a gene: 14. CDR1 and CDR2 from the germline V gene are MDHEN and SYDVKM. CDR3 loop: CASSLILGQVPEAFF. The CDR3 nucleotides read TGTGCCAGCAGTCTTATTCTTGGACAGGTTCCAGAAGCTTTCTTT.

CDR3 coding DNA: TGCGCCAGCAGTGAGTCTGGAGAGGGGGCGCATGGCTACACCTTC. As protein: CASSESGEGAHGYTF. The V call is TRBV10-1, the J call TRBJ1-2; 7 bases map to TRBD1. The CDR3 consists of 15 residues. Trimming at V came to 0 bases and at J to 6 bases, leaving 7 bases not matched to a gene. Looked up from germline, CDR1 is WNHNN and CDR2 is SYGVQD (reference sequence).

The chain uses TRBV9 and TRBJ1-1; D may be TRBD1 (5 bases). The CDR3 length is 15 residues. Germline V gene data show CDR1 as SGDLS and CDR2 as YYNGEE. V lost 2 bases and J lost 1, with 12 bases in between. CDR3 region: CASSVRGDWNTEAFF. Here the CDR3 DNA reads TGTGCCAGCAGCGTCCGGGGGGATTGGAACACTGAAGCTTTCTTT.

The chain is built from TRBV10-3 and TRBJ1-1; D may be TRBD1 (6 bases). V lost 5 bases, J lost 3 bases, and 10 bases lay in between. CDR3 length: 13 amino acids. Germline V gene sequence: CDR1 ENHRY, CDR2 SYGVKD. The CDR3 sequence is CAISRGEDTEAFF. CDR3 in DNA: TGTGCCATCAGTAGGGGGGAAGACACTGAAGCTTTCTTT.

The rearrangement links TRBV2 to TRBJ1-2, with a tentative D call TRBD1 (5 bases). Per the germline V gene, CDR1 is SNHLY and CDR2 is FYNNEI. Trimming removed 4 bases from V and 6 bases from J, with 15 bases in between. The length of the CDR3 is 14 residues. The CDR3, as DNA: TGTGCCAGCAGTGTGTTCTGGGGGGTGGATGGCTACACCTTC. Translation: CASSVFWGVDGYTF.

In the case of this clone: The sample carries other DNA sequences with the same CDR3. The chain links TRBV6-5 to TRBJ1-5; D uncertain. This CDR3 is 12 amino acids long. Trimming pared 4 bases from V and 7 bases from J, leaving 8 bases between. CDR1 is MNHEY, CDR2 SVGAGI, per germline. This CDR3 is CASSSPGQPQHF. In DNA, the CDR3 is TGTGCCAGCAGTTCCCCCGGGCAGCCCCAGCATTTT.

The V gene is TRBV5-1, the J gene TRBJ1-1, with D possibly TRBD1 on 6 matching bases. Per the germline V gene, CDR1 is SGHRS and CDR2 is YFSETQ. Trimming left V 2 bases short and J 5 bases short, with 7 bases between. The CDR3 runs 12 residues. CDR3 residues: CASSFQGTEAFF. The CDR3 DNA reads as TGCGCCAGCAGCTTCCAGGGGACTGAAGCTTTCTTT. The whole variable domain, remainder taken from reference TRBV5-1 and TRBJ1-1, is KAGVTQTPRYLIKTRGQQVTLSCSPISGHRSVSWYQQTPGQGLQFLFEYFSETQRNKGNFPGRFSGRQFSNSRSEMNVSTLELGDSALYLCASSFQGTEAFFGQGTRLTVV.

J is TRBJ1-2 and V is TRBV27; D gene uncertain. The germline V and J ends were trimmed by 7 bases and 7 bases, with 22 bases remaining between them. In germline, CDR1 is MNHEY, CDR2 SMNVEV (reference sequence). The CDR3 is 15 residues long. The CDR3 coding sequence is TGTGCCAGCACCAAGGAGGCTGGGAGGCTGAGTGGCTACACCTTC. Translating it yields CASTKEAGRLSGYTF.

In its sample, this clone was seen a few times. V and J are TRBV14 and TRBJ1-3; D is undetermined. Germline-derived CDR1 and CDR2 are SGHDN and FVKESK. V was trimmed by 3 bases and J by 3 bases, leaving 9 bases between them. The CDR3 length is 14 residues. The CDR3 nucleotides are TGTGCCAGCAGCCAGAACAGAGGTGGAAACACCATATATTTT. Amino acids: CASSQNRGGNTIYF.

The chain combines TRBV6-6 with TRBJ1-2; a weak D match, TRBD1 (5 bases). Trimming cost V 2 bases and J 3 bases, with 10 bases left between them. The CDR3 consists of 14 residues. Germline V CDR1 and CDR2: MNHNY, SVGAGI (reference sequence). CDR3 sequence reads: CASSYKGAYYGYTF. DNA of the CDR3: TGTGCCAGCAGTTACAAAGGGGCCTACTATGGCTACACCTTC.

The chain couples TRBV4-1 to TRBJ1-3; TRBD1 matches at 10 bases. Germline V CDR1 and CDR2: MGHRA, YSYEKL. The V segment lost 3 bases and the J segment 0 bases; nucleotides outside the gene matches: 11. The CDR3 spans 19 residues. CDR3 DNA sequence: TGCGCCAGCAGCCAGGATGGACAGGGGGGAAGATTCTCTGGAAACACCATATATTTT. Protein product: CASSQDGQGGRFSGNTIYF.

The CDR3 DNA reads as TGTGCCAGCAGCGAGGCTAGAGACTCTCAGCCCCAGCATTTT. Its translation is CASSEARDSQPQHF. This chain links TRBV6-6 with TRBJ1-5; D uncertain. With 6 bases removed from V and 6 bases from J, the gap between germline ends came to 15 bases. Per the germline V gene, CDR1 is MNHNY and CDR2 is SVGAGI (reference sequence). This CDR3 region has 14 residues.

This chain links TRBV5-4 with TRBJ2-7, with D possibly TRBD1 on 6 matching bases. CDR3 length equals 14 residues. The germline CDR1 and CDR2 sequences are SGHNT and YYREEE (reference sequence). Trimming took 8 bases from V and 1 from J, leaving 16 bases between them. CDR3 in DNA: TGTGCCAGTACGTACGGGACAACTTCCTACGAGCAGTACTTC. Translating gives CASTYGTTSYEQYF.

As regards this clone: Other DNA sequences in this sample translate to the same CDR3. This CDR3 is CASSQEGQTYGYTF. CDR3 in DNA: TGCGCCAGCAGCCAAGAAGGGCAGACCTATGGCTACACCTTC. V and J are TRBV4-3 and TRBJ1-2; D not certain. The CDR3 consists of 14 residues. CDR1 LGHNA and CDR2 YSLEER come from the germline V gene. V lost 0 bases and J 4 bases, leaving 9 bases between the germline ends.

The V gene is TRBV10-3, the J gene TRBJ2-7; D uncertain. V lost 6 bases to trimming and J lost 3 bases, with 9 bases between them. Germline values: CDR1 ENHRY, CDR2 SYGVKD. CDR3 length equals 12 residues. The CDR3 nucleotides read TGTGCCATCAGCCAAGACGGCTACGAGCAGTACTTC. Translating it yields CAISQDGYEQYF.

The rearrangement links TRBV2 to TRBJ2-5, with D maybe TRBD2 (5 bases). The CDR3 runs 13 residues. Per germline, CDR1 SNHLY and CDR2 FYNNEI. Trimming removed 4 bases at V and 3 bases at J, with 9 bases between. The CDR3 loop reads CASSVAREETQYF. The CDR3, as DNA: TGTGCCAGCAGTGTGGCGAGGGAAGAGACCCAGTACTTC.

This clone came up once. Here the CDR3 reads CASTPPRAPGTDTQYF. The DNA of the CDR3 is TGTGCCAGCACCCCGCCACGTGCTCCCGGCACAGATACGCAGTATTTT. The chain uses TRBV7-2 and TRBJ2-3, with unresolved D. The CDR3 spans 16 residues. V lost 7 bases to trimming and J lost 1 base, with 18 bases between them. The germline V gene encodes CDR1 SGHTA and CDR2 FQGNSA.

The chain combines TRBV1 with TRBJ1-1. TRBV1 is reported as a pseudogene. The CDR3 spans 16 residues. CDR3 nucleotides: TGCACCAGCAGCCATTGTCCGGGACGGATGAACACTGAAGCTTTCTTT. Translated: CTSSHCPGRMNTEAFF.

This clone was counted a single time. The gene calls are TRBV25-1 and TRBJ2-5, with D perhaps being TRBD1 or TRBD2 (5 bases each). V was cut by 0 bases and J by 5 bases, with 16 bases left in between. Germline lookup yields CDR1 MGHDK and CDR2 SYGVNS. The CDR3 is 16 residues long. CDR3 nucleotide sequence: TGTGCCAGCAGTGAATATAGTTTTGGGGGAATGGAGACCCAGTACTTC. The encoded protein is CASSEYSFGGMETQYF.

J is TRBJ2-3 and V is TRBV5-1; a weak D match, TRBD1 (7 bases). The CDR3 loop spans 16 amino acids. V dropped 4 bases and J dropped 3 bases, with 18 bases sitting between them. Germline V gives CDR1 SGHRS, CDR2 YFSETQ. CDR3 sequence: CASSLVPTGRTDTQYF. The DNA of the CDR3 is TGCGCCAGCAGCCTTGTCCCGACAGGGAGGACAGATACGCAGTATTTT.

The rearrangement uses TRBV6-6 and TRBJ1-1; D is perhaps TRBD1 (5 bases). Germline lookup yields CDR1 MNHNY and CDR2 SVGAGI (reference sequence). Deletions cut 5 bases from V and 4 bases from J, with 17 bases between. This CDR3 spans 15 amino acids. The CDR3 DNA sequence: TGTGCCAGCAGTACAACCCCCGGGGGGGTCACTGAAGCTTTCTTT. This gives the protein CASSTTPGGVTEAFF.

The chain links TRBV9 to TRBJ2-2; D gene uncertain. This CDR3 has 12 residues. Per germline, CDR1 SGDLS and CDR2 YYNGEE. The V end was cut by 1 base, the J end by 6 bases, with 4 bases between. CDR3: CASSVFAGELFF. The CDR3 DNA reads TGTGCCAGCAGCGTATTTGCCGGGGAGCTGTTTTTT.

This clone was picked up a small number of times. The J gene is TRBJ1-4, the V gene TRBV20-1; no clear D gene. CDR1 and CDR2 from the germline V gene are DFQATT and SNEGSKA (reference sequence). V was cut by 5 bases and J by 12 bases, with 10 bases left in between. CDR3 length equals 10 residues. The DNA for the CDR3 is TGCAGTGCTCCGGCTGGGGAACTGTTTTTT. Amino acids: CSAPAGELFF.